A single T cell receptor (beta chain) is shown here with its context. Its cognate antigen is unknown. Repertoires were generated with immunoSEQ multiplex PCR, while TCRdb's copy carries only in-frame clones and drops some. The sample carries roughly 1 million clones, around 76% recorded once. The CDR3 totals 15 residues. Unmatched junction bases numbered 7, after V lost 4 bases and J lost 8 bases. Germline CDR1 and CDR2: MDHEN and SYDVKM. These data belong to a study of shared clonotypes between healthy human individuals. Overall study: Per donor, three plates held CD4 naive cells, three held CD4 memory, two held CD8 naive and one held CD8 memory. Study conclusions and caveats: Despite large depth, rarefaction showed incomplete sorted-subset sequencing.

The chain uses TRBV28 and TRBJ2-1; 11 positions match TRBD2. Sequenced: memory CD4+ T cells sorted from blood. The subset is: CD45RA-negative fraction. The clonotype was recovered from a man in his late teens or twenties in good health. CDR3 region: CASSSPSGGRDEQFF. The DNA of the CDR3 is TGTGCCAGCAGTTCACCTAGCGGGGGGAGAGATGAGCAGTTCTTC.